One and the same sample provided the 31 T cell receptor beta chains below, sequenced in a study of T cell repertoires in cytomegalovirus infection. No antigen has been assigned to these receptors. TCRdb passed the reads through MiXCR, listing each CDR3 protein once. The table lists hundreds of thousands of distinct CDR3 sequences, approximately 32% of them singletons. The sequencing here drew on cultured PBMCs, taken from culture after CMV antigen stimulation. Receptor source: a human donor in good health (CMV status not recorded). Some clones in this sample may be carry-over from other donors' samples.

CDR3 in amino acids: CASSGQLYATNEKLFF. The CDR3 bases are TGTGCCAGCAGTGGACAGCTCTATGCAACTAATGAAAAACTGTTTTTT. The chain carries TRBV3-1 and TRBJ1-4; TRBD1 might be the D (6 bases). Germline V lookup: CDR1 LGHDT, CDR2 YNNKEL (reference sequence). The CDR3 runs 16 residues. V lost 6 bases to trimming and J lost 0 bases, with 14 bases between them.

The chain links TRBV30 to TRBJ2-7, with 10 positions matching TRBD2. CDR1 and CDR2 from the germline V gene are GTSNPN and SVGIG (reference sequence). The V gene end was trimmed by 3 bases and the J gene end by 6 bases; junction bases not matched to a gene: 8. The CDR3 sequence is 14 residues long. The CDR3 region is CAWRNLAGVREQYF. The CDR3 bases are TGTGCCTGGAGAAATCTAGCGGGAGTCCGCGAGCAGTACTTC.

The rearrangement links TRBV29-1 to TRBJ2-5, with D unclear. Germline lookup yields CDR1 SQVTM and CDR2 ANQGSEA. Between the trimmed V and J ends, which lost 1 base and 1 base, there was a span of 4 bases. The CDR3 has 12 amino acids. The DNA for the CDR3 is TGCAGCGTTGAAGTCAGCCAAGAGACCCAGTACTTC. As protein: CSVEVSQETQYF.

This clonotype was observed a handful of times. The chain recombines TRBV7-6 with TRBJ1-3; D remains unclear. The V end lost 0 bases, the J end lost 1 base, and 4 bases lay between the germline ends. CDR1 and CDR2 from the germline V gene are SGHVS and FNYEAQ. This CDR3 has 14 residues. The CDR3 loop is CASSLAVSGNTIYF. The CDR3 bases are TGTGCCAGCAGCTTAGCAGTTTCTGGAAACACCATATATTTT.

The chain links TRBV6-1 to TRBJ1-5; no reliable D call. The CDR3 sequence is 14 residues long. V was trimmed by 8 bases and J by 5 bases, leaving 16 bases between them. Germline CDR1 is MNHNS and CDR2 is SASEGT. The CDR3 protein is CASPNGVSDQPQHF. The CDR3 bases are TGTGCCAGCCCTAACGGGGTCTCTGATCAGCCCCAGCATTTT.

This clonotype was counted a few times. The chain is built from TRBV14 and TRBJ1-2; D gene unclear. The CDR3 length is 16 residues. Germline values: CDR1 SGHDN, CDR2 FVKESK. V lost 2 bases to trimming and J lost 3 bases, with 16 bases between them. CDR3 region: CASSQSLPNLYYGYTF. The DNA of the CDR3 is TGTGCCAGCAGCCAAAGTCTCCCCAATCTATACTATGGCTACACCTTC.

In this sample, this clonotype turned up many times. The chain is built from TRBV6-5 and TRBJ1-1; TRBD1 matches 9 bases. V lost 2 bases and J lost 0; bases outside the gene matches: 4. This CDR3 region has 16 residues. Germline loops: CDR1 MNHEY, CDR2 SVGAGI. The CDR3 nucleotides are TGTGCCAGCAGTTACAGGACAGGGGTCATGAACACTGAAGCTTTCTTT. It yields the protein CASSYRTGVMNTEAFF.

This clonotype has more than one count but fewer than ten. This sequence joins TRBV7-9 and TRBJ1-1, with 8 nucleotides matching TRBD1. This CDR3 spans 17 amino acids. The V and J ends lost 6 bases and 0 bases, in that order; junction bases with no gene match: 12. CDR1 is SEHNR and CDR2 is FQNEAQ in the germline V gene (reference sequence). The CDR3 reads CASRRTGSDLMNTEAFF. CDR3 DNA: TGTGCCAGCAGGAGGACAGGGAGTGATCTTATGAACACTGAAGCTTTCTTT.

The CDR3 sequence is CATSRDKRTEEKLFF. CDR3 in DNA: TGTGCCACCAGCAGAGATAAGAGGACGGAAGAAAAACTGTTTTTT. The V and J genes are TRBV15 and TRBJ1-4; D unclear. CDR1 and CDR2 from the germline V gene are LNHNV and YYDKDF (reference sequence). Trimming took off 0 bases at V and 8 bases at J, with 13 bases between the two ends. The CDR3 extends over 15 amino acids.

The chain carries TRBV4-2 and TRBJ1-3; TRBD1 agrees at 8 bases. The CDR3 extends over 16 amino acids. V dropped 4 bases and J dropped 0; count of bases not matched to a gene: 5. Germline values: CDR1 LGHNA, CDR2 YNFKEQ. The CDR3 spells CASSLSDRGSGNTIYF. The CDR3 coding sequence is TGTGCCAGCAGCCTAAGCGACAGGGGCTCTGGAAACACCATATATTTT.

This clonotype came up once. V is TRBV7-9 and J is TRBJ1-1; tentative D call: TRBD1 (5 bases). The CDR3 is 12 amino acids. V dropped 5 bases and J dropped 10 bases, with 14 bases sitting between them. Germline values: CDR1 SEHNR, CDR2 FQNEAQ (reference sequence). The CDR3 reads CASSPGPPGAFF. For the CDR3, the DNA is TGTGCCAGCAGCCCGGGACCTCCGGGAGCTTTCTTT.

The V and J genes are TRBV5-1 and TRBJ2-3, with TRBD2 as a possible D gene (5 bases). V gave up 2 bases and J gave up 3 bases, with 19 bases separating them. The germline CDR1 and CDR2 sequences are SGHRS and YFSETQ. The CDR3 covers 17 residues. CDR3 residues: CASSLAGTSSRTDTQYF. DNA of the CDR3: TGCGCCAGCAGCTTAGCTGGAACTAGTTCGAGGACAGATACGCAGTATTTT.

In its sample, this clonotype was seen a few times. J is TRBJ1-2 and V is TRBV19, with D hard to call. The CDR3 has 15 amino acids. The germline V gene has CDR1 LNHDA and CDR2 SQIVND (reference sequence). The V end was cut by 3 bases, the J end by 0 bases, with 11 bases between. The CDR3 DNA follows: TGTGCCAGTAGTATCTCGCCCGTTGCTAACTATGGCTACACCTTC. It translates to CASSISPVANYGYTF.

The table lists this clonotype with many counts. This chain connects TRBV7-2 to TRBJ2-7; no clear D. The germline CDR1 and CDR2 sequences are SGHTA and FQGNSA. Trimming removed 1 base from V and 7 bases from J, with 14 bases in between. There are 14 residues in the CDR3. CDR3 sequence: CASSLESQYGEQYF. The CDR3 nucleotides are TGTGCCAGCAGCTTAGAGTCCCAGTACGGGGAGCAGTACTTC.

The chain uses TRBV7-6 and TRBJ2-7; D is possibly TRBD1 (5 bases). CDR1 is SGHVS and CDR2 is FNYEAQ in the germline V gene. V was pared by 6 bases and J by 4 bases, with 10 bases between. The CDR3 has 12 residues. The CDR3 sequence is CASRTGKYEQYF. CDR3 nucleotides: TGTGCCAGCAGAACAGGAAAGTACGAGCAGTACTTC.

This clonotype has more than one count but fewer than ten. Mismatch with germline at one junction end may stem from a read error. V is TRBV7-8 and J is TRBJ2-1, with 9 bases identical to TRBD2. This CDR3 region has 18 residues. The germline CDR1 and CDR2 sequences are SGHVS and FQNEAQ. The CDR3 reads CASSLRSQREDHYNDQFF. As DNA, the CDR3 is TGTGCCAGCAGCTTAAGGTCGCAGCGGGAGGACCATTACAATGATCAGTTCTTC.

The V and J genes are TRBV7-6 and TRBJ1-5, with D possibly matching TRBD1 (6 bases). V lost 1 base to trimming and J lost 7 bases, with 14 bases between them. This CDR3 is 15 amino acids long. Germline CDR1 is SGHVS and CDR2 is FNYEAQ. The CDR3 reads CASSLGGGLEQPQHF. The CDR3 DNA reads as TGTGCCAGCAGCTTAGGAGGGGGGCTGGAGCAGCCCCAGCATTTT.

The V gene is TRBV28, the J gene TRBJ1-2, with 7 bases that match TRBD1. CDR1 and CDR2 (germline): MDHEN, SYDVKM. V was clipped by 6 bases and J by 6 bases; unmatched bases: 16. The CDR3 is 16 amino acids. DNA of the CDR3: TGTGCCAGCAGCTCGCCCGGCGGAGACAGGGCTCATGGCTACACCTTC. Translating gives CASSSPGGDRAHGYTF.

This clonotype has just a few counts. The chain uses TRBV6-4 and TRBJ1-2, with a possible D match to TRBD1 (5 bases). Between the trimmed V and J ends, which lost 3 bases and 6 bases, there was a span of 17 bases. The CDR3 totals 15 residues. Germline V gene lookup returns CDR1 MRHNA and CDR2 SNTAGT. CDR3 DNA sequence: TGTGCCAGCAGTGATTCCGGGACTTCGATCCATGGCTACACCTTC. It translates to CASSDSGTSIHGYTF.

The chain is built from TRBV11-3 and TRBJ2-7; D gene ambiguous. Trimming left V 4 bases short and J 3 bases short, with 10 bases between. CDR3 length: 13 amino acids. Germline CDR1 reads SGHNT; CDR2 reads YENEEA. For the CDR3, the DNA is TGTGCCAGCAGCTCCCGTTCAGGCTACGAGCAGTACTTC. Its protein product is CASSSRSGYEQYF.

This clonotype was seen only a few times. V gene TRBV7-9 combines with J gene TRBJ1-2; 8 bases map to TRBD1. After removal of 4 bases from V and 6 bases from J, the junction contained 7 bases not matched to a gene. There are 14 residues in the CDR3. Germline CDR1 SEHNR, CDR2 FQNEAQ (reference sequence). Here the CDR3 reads CASSSSGTGDGYTF. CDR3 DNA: TGTGCCAGCAGCTCGTCCGGGACAGGTGATGGCTACACCTTC.

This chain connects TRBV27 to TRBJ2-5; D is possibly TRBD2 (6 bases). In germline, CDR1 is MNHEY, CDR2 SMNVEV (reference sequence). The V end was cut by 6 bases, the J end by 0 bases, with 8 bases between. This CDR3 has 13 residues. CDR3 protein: CASRWTNQETQYF. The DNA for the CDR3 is TGTGCCAGCAGATGGACTAACCAAGAGACCCAGTACTTC.

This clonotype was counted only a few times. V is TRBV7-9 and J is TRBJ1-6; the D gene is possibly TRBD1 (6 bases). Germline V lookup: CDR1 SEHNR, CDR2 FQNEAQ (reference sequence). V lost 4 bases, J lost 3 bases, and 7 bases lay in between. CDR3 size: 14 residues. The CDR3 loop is CASSWDNYNSPLHF. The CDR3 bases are TGTGCCAGCAGCTGGGACAACTATAATTCACCCCTCCACTTT.

CDR3 loop: CASKAGQGDNEQFF. Here the CDR3 DNA reads TGTGCCAGCAAAGCGGGCCAGGGAGACAATGAGCAGTTCTTC. The chain joins TRBV7-6 to TRBJ2-1, with D tentatively TRBD2 (6 bases). CDR3 length: 14 amino acids. Germline assignment: CDR1 SGHVS and CDR2 FNYEAQ. Trimming cost V 7 bases and J 5 bases, with 15 bases left between them.

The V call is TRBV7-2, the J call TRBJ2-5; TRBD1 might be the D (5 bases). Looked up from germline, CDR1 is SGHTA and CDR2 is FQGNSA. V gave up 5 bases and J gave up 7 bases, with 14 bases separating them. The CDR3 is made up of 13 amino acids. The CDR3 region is CASSPQAGRTQYF. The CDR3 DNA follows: TGTGCCAGCAGCCCTCAGGCAGGGCGGACCCAGTACTTC. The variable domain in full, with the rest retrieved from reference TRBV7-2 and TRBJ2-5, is GAGVSQSPSNKVTEKGKDVELRCDPISGHTALYWYRQSLGQGLEFLIYFQGNSAPDKSGLPSDRFSAERTGGSVSTLTIQRTQQEDSAVYLCASSPQAGRTQYFGPGTRLLVL.

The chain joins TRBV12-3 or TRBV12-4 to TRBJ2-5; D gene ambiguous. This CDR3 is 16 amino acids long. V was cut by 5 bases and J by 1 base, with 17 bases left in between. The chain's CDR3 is CASSPPLGPLQETQYF. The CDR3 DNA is TGTGCCAGCAGTCCGCCCCTAGGTCCACTCCAAGAGACCCAGTACTTC.

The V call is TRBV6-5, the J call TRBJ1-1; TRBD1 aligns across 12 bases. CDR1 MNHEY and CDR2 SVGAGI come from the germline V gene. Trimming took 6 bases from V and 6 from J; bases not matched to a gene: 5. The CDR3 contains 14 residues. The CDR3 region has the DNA TGTGCCAGCAGCCGGGGACAGGGGGCCGCTGAAGCTTTCTTT. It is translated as CASSRGQGAAEAFF.

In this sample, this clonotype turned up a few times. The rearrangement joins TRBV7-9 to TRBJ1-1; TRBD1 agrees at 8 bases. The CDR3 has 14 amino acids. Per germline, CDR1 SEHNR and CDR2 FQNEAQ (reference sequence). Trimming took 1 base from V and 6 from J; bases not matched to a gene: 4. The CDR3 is CASSLGLTGAEAFF. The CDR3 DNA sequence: TGTGCCAGCAGCTTAGGACTGACAGGGGCTGAAGCTTTCTTT.

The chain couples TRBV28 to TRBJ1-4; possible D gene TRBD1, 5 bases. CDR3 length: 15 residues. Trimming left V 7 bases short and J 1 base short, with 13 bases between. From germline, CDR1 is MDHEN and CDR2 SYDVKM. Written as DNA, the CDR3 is TGTGCCAGCATGTCATTGGGGCAAACTAATGAAAAACTGTTTTTT. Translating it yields CASMSLGQTNEKLFF. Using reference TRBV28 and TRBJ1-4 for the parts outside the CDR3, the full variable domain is DVKVTQSSRYLVKRTGEKVFLECVQDMDHENMFWYRQDPGLGLRLIYFSYDVKMKEKGDIPEGYSVSREKKERFSLILESASTNQTSMYLCASMSLGQTNEKLFFGSGTQLSVL.

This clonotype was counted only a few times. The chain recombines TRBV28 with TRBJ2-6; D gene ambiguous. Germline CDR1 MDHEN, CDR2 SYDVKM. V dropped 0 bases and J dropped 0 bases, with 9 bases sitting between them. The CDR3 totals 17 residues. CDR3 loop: CASSLWGSNSGANVLTF. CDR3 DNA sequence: TGTGCCAGCAGTTTATGGGGCAGTAACTCTGGGGCCAACGTCCTGACTTTC.

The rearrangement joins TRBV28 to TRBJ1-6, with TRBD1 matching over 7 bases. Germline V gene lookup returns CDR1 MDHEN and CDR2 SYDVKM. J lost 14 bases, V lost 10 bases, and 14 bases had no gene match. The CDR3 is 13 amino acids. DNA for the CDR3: TGTGCCATCCGAGGGACAGCACTTTGGTCCCTCCACTTT. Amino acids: CAIRGTALWSLHF.